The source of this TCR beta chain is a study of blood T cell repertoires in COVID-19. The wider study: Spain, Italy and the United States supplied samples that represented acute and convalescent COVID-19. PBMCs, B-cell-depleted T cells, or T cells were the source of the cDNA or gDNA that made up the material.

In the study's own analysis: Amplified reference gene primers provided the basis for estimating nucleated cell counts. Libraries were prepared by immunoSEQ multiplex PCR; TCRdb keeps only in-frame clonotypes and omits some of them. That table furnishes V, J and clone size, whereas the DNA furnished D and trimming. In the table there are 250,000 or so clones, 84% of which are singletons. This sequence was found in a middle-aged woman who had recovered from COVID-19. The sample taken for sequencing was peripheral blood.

The CDR3 region is CASSQGIRQSISYEQYF. CDR3 sequence (DNA): TGCGCCAGCAGCCAAGGGATCCGACAGAGTATATCCTACGAGCAGTACTTC. This rearrangement joins TRBV4-1 to TRBJ2-7; D possibly corresponds to TRBD1 (5 bases). V shed 1 base and J shed 1 base, with 17 bases lying between them. The CDR3 runs to 17 residues. The germline CDR1 and CDR2 sequences are MGHRA and YSYEKL.